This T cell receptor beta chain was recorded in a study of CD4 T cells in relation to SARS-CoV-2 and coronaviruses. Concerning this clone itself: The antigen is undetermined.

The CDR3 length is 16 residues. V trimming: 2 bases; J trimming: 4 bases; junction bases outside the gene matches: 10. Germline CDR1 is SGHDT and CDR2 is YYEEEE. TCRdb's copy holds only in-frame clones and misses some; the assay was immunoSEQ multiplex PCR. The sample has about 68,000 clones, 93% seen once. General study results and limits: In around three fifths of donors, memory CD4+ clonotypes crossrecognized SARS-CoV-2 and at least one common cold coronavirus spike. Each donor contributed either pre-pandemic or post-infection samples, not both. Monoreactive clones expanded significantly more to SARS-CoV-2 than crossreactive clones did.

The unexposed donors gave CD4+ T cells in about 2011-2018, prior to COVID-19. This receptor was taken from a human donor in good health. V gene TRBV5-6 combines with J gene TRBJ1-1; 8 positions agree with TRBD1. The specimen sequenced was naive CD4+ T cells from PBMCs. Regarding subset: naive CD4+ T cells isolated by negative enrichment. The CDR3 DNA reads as TGTGCCAGCAGCTTTACGTTAACAGGGGGAGGCACTGAAGCTTTCTTT. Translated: CASSFTLTGGGTEAFF.